Listed below are T cell receptor beta chains from one sample, sequenced in a study of radiotherapy plus CTLA-4 blockade in lung cancer. Assay: immunoSEQ multiplex PCR; the TCRdb copy retains only in-frame clones and omits some. The sample carries 80,000 to 95,000 clones, 83% recorded once. The material sequenced was peripheral blood, taken from a patient treated with radiotherapy plus ipilimumab. The origin of the receptors is a human donor with non-small cell lung cancer who had stable disease on radiotherapy plus ipilimumab. CDR3s include the opening cysteine and the closing phenylalanine or tryptophan. Fields, in order: J gene, clone size, V gene, D gene, CDR3 protein, CDR3 DNA. A D gene is named only where the DNA matches it firmly. A row's size may be missing; if present it is once, few, many or a size class.

TRBJ1-3	once	TRBV19	-	CASSIPGSPKGNTIYF	TGTGCCAGTAGTATCCCAGGGAGTCCGAAAGGAAACACCATATATTTT
TRBJ2-7	-	TRBV14	-	CASSQDRDAYEQYF	TGTGCCAGCAGCCAAGACAGGGACGCCTACGAGCAGTACTTC
TRBJ1-1	-	TRBV6-5	-	CASSFSGNTEAFF	TGTGCCAGCTCCTTTAGTGGGAACACTGAAGCTTTCTTT
TRBJ1-2	-	TRBV5-1	-	CASSPDGTNYGYTF	TGCGCCAGCAGCCCGGATGGAACTAACTATGGCTACACCTTC
TRBJ2-7	-	TRBV7-3	TRBD2	CASSLTRGSGVYEQYF	TGTGCCAGCAGCTTAACCCGGGGTAGCGGGGTTTACGAGCAGTACTTC
TRBJ2-6	-	TRBV6-1	-	CASSSQGSGANVLTF	TGTGCCAGCAGTTCACAGGGATCCGGGGCCAACGTCCTGACTTTC
TRBJ2-5	few	TRBV2	TRBD2	CASSETWDYYF	TGTGCCAGCAGTGAAACTTGGGACTACTACTTC
TRBJ2-1	-	TRBV28	-	CASSLGDGQFF	TGTGCCAGCAGTTTGGGTGATGGGCAGTTCTTC
TRBJ2-7	-	TRBV29-1	-	CSVILRDLTSYEQYF	TGCAGCGTGATTCTCCGGGACTTAACCTCCTACGAGCAGTACTTC
TRBJ1-5	-	TRBV27	-	CATKDTDSNQPQHF	TGTGCCACCAAAGACACTGATAGCAATCAGCCCCAGCATTTT
TRBJ2-1	-	TRBV30	TRBD1	CAWVDRAGRFSLQGQFF	TGTGCCTGGGTCGACAGGGCTGGCCGGTTTAGCCTACAGGGGCAGTTCTTC
TRBJ2-5	-	TRBV18	-	CASSPGVETQYF	TGTGCCAGCTCACCAGGAGTGGAGACCCAGTACTTC
TRBJ1-1	-	TRBV28	TRBD1	CASRPGQGRTEAFF	TGTGCCAGCAGACCAGGACAGGGTCGGACTGAAGCTTTCTTT
TRBJ1-1	-	TRBV11-2	-	CASSLVLKIEAFF	TGTGCCAGCAGCTTAGTGTTGAAGATTGAAGCTTTCTTT
TRBJ2-3	-	TRBV5-1	TRBD2	CASSFIAGVYSTDTQYF	TGCGCCAGCAGCTTTATAGCGGGGGTTTATAGCACAGATACGCAGTATTTT
TRBJ2-7	-	TRBV7-2	-	CASSSGRTYEQYF	TGTGCCAGCAGCTCGGGCAGGACCTACGAGCAGTACTTC
TRBJ1-1	-	TRBV10-2	-	CASKSQGEAFF	TGCGCCAGCAAAAGTCAGGGGGAAGCTTTCTTT
TRBJ2-5	-	TRBV5-1	TRBD1	CASSSGQGRETQYF	TGCGCCAGCAGCTCAGGACAGGGTAGGGAGACCCAGTACTTC
TRBJ2-3	few	TRBV28	TRBD2	CASSLTLAGGLDTQYF	TGTGCCAGCAGTTTAACCCTGGCGGGGGGCTTAGATACGCAGTATTTT